This T cell receptor beta chain was captured in a study of T-cell memory formation after mild COVID-19. This clonotype was seen a handful of times. TCRdb analysed the 5' RACE reads with MiXCR anew, one entry per CDR3 protein. The sample lists about 400,000 distinct CDR3 sequences; over 13% were seen once. The sequence derives from a man younger than 35 who had mild COVID-19 (a few samples of this study predate the infection). Cell type and time point are not known. The sample comprised PBMCs or a T cell subset sorted from them (not recorded which).

The CDR3 loop is CASSQDRGPLDSYNEQFF. CDR3 nucleotide sequence: TGTGCCAGCAGCCAAGATCGCGGGCCACTCGATTCCTACAATGAGCAGTTCTTC. The J gene is TRBJ2-1, the V gene TRBV14, with D possibly being TRBD2 (5 bases). Germline CDR1 reads SGHDN; CDR2 reads FVKESK. Between the trimmed V and J ends, which lost 0 bases and 1 base, there was a span of 16 bases. The CDR3 is 18 residues long.